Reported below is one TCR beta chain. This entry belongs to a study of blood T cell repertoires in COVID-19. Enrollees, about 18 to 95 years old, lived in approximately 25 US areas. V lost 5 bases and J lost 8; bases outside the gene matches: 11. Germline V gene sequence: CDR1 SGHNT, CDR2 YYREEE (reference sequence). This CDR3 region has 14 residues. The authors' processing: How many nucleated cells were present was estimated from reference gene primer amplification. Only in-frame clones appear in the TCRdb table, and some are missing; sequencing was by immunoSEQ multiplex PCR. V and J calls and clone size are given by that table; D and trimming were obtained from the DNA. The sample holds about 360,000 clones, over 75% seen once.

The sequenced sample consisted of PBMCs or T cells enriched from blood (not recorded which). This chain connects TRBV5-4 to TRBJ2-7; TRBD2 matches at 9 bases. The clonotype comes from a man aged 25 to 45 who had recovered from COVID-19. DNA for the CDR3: TGTGCCAGCAGAGAGAGGGGGACTAGCCGCAAGCAGTACTTC. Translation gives CASRERGTSRKQYF.